This T cell receptor (beta chain) appears in the sequencing data of a study of cytomegalovirus exposure and HLA in healthy donors. Broader study findings: Earlier results showed most TCR beta V segments being productive about 87% or about 30% of the time. The study listed 164 cytomegalovirus-associated TCR beta chains. Donors belonging to an Asian-associated ancestry cluster reportedly showed fewer N-insertions in productive TCRs than the roughly 700-donor mean, according to what a later analysis found.

As for this clone: As yet, its antigen is unknown.

The CDR3 length is 16 residues. The V end was cut by 1 base, the J end by 4 bases, with 16 bases between. Germline V gene sequence: CDR1 SGHVS, CDR2 FQNEAQ. Primers for the PCR totalled 60 Vbeta and 13 Jbeta. TCRdb keeps only in-frame clones here, not all; method: immunoSEQ multiplex PCR. The sample has more than 95,000 clones. The gene calls are TRBV7-8 and TRBJ2-5, with D perhaps TRBD2 (7 bases). The source material was PBMCs. The sequence was collected from a man aged 35-49 years in good health and CMV-seronegative. The CDR3, as DNA: TGTGCCAGCAGCTTAGAAGGGGGAGGGCCTGGAGAGACCCAGTACTTC. This codes for CASSLEGGGPGETQYF.